The rows below give T cell receptor beta chains drawn from one sample of a study of tumor-infiltrating lymphocytes in localized non-small cell lung cancer. Method: immunoSEQ multiplex PCR; TCRdb's copy keeps in-frame clones and lacks some. The repertoire consists of about 9,900 clones, with roughly 71% occurring once and the leading ten covering around 20%. Sequencing used lung tumor tissue. The source is a human donor with non-small cell lung cancer. CDR3s include the opening cysteine and the closing phenylalanine or tryptophan. A D gene is named only where the DNA matches it firmly. Clone size is shown for a subset of rows, as once, few, many or a class of expanded clone.

clone_size	v_call	j_call	d_call	cdr3_aa	cdr3_nt
few	TRBV19	TRBJ2-2	.	CASSGFGELFF	TGTGCCAGTAGCGGCTTCGGGGAGCTGTTTTTT
.	TRBV4-1	TRBJ1-2	.	CASSQGNREYYGYTF	TGCGCCAGCAGCCAAGGGAACAGGGAATACTATGGCTACACCTTC
.	TRBV29-1	TRBJ1-3	.	CSVRSSGNTIYF	TGCAGCGTAAGGAGCTCTGGAAACACCATATATTTT
once	TRBV30	TRBJ2-3	.	CAWSTLWQGIITDTQYF	TGTGCCTGGAGTACGCTTTGGCAGGGGATCATCACAGATACGCAGTATTTT
.	TRBV2	TRBJ2-7	.	CASGVGGHSYEQYF	TGTGCCAGCGGCGTGGGGGGTCACTCCTACGAGCAGTACTTC
.	TRBV5-6	TRBJ2-7	.	CASSPRATYEQYF	TGTGCCAGCAGCCCCAGGGCCACCTACGAGCAGTACTTC
once	TRBV7-9	TRBJ2-7	TRBD2	CASSPFVSGGYEQYF	TGTGCCAGCAGCCCATTTGTTAGCGGGGGATACGAGCAGTACTTC
.	TRBV9	TRBJ1-3	.	CASSTTGNTIYF	TGTGCCAGCAGCACGACAGGAAACACCATATATTTT
few	TRBV5-5	TRBJ1-1	.	CASSFEPTGAFF	TGTGCCAGCAGCTTCGAGCCCACTGGGGCTTTCTTT
medium-sized	TRBV11-2	TRBJ1-2	.	CASSSTESNYGYTF	TGTGCCAGCAGCTCGACAGAATCTAACTATGGCTACACCTTC
.	TRBV5-6	TRBJ1-2	TRBD1	CASSLRDRVYGYTF	TGTGCCAGCAGCTTGAGGGACAGGGTCTATGGCTACACCTTC
once	TRBV4-2	TRBJ2-5	.	CASSQEGRVGETQYF	TGTGCCAGCAGCCAAGAGGGCAGGGTAGGTGAGACCCAGTACTTC
.	TRBV6-1	TRBJ1-5	.	CASSEQMGQPQHF	TGTGCCAGCAGTGAACAGATGGGGCAGCCCCAGCATTTT
.	TRBV10-3	TRBJ2-7	.	CAISGGYEQYF	TGTGCCATCAGTGGCGGTTACGAGCAGTACTTC
.	TRBV7-9	TRBJ2-5	TRBD2	CASSLGWTSGRETQYF	TGTGCCAGCAGCTTAGGATGGACTAGCGGTCGCGAGACCCAGTACTTC
.	TRBV6-1	TRBJ1-1	TRBD1	CASSLADRFTEAFF	TGTGCCAGCAGTCTTGCGGACAGGTTTACTGAAGCTTTCTTT
.	TRBV5-5	TRBJ1-2	.	CASSLEAADYGYTF	TGTGCCAGCAGCTTGGAGGCTGCTGACTATGGCTACACCTTC
.	TRBV14	TRBJ1-4	.	CASGVGEKLFF	TGTGCCAGCGGAGTTGGTGAAAAACTGTTTTTT
.	TRBV7-2	TRBJ1-2	.	CASSLEGRLYGYTF	TGTGCCAGCAGCCTCGAGGGCAGACTCTATGGCTACACCTTC
.	TRBV11-2	TRBJ2-7	.	CASSLSSRREQYF	TGTGCCAGCAGCTTATCAAGTCGTAGGGAGCAGTACTTC
few	TRBV13	TRBJ1-1	.	CASSGTPDTEAFF	TGTGCCAGCAGCGGGACTCCGGACACTGAAGCTTTCTTT
.	TRBV29-1	TRBJ1-1	TRBD1	CSSRDRATEAFF	TGCAGCTCCCGAGACAGGGCCACTGAAGCTTTCTTT
.	TRBV5-1	TRBJ2-7	.	CASSLGQSIYEQYF	TGCGCCAGCAGCTTGGGACAGTCTATTTACGAGCAGTACTTC
.	TRBV2	TRBJ1-5	.	CASSEPPGWDQPQHF	TGTGCCAGCAGTGAACCGCCAGGGTGGGATCAGCCCCAGCATTTT
few	TRBV5-5	TRBJ1-2	TRBD1	CASSKAGQDNYGYTF	TGTGCCAGCAGCAAAGCGGGACAGGATAACTATGGCTACACCTTC
few	TRBV10-3	TRBJ2-2	.	CAIWEAGELFF	TGTGCCATCTGGGAGGCCGGGGAGCTGTTTTTT
.	TRBV19	TRBJ1-2	TRBD1	CASSPPGQGFYGYTF	TGTGCCAGTAGTCCCCCGGGACAGGGCTTCTATGGCTACACCTTC
.	TRBV2	TRBJ2-3	.	CATTKRPSTDTQYF	TGTGCCACCACGAAGCGGCCTAGCACAGATACGCAGTATTTT
.	TRBV13	TRBJ1-2	.	CASSLEGERTSRGYTF	TGTGCCAGCAGCTTAGAAGGGGAGAGGACGTCGAGGGGCTACACCTTC
few	TRBV7-9	TRBJ1-3	.	CASSLQGSGGTIYF	TGTGCCAGCAGCTTACAAGGGTCCGGTGGCACCATATATTTT
.	TRBV28	TRBJ2-1	TRBD2	CASSLFGLVGEQFF	TGTGCCAGCAGTTTGTTTGGACTAGTGGGGGAGCAGTTCTTC
.	TRBV6-5	TRBJ1-5	.	CASSTGAGNQPQHF	TGTGCCAGCAGTACCGGGGCAGGTAATCAGCCCCAGCATTTT
once	TRBV6-6	TRBJ1-1	.	CASERTNTEAFF	TGTGCCAGCGAACGAACGAACACTGAAGCTTTCTTT
medium-sized	TRBV7-9	TRBJ2-7	.	CASSEGHSEQYF	TGTGCCAGCAGCGAGGGACATAGCGAGCAGTACTTC
.	TRBV19	TRBJ1-2	.	CASSIEAGRVAGYTF	TGTGCCAGTAGTATAGAGGCCGGGCGAGTTGCTGGCTACACCTTC
few	TRBV5-1	TRBJ1-6	.	CASSLGGLDSPLHF	TGCGCCAGCAGCTTAGGCGGATTAGACTCACCCCTCCACTTT
.	TRBV6-1	TRBJ1-1	.	CASSENAGASGKAFF	TGTGCCAGCAGTGAAAATGCAGGGGCCTCGGGGAAAGCTTTCTTT